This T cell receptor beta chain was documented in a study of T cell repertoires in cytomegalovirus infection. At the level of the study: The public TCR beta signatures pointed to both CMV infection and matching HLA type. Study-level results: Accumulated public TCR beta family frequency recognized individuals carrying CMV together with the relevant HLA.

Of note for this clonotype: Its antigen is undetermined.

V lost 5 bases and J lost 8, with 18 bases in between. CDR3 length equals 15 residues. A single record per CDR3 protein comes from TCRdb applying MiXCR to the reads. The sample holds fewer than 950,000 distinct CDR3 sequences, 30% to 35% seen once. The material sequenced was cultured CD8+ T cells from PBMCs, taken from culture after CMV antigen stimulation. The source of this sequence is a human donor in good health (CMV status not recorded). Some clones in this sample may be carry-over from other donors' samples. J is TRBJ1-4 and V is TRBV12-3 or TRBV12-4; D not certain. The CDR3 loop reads CASSPRSEPGEKLFF. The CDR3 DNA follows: TGTGCCAGCAGTCCGCGGTCTGAACCGGGGGAAAAACTGTTTTTT.